This TCR beta chain comes out of a study of control samples from healthy donors and cancer patients. CDR1 is SGHAT, CDR2 FQNNGV, per germline. Trimming removed 4 bases from V and 1 base from J, with 7 bases in between. The CDR3 is 13 amino acids. Repertoires were generated with immunoSEQ multiplex PCR, while TCRdb's copy carries only in-frame clones and drops some. The sample has roughly 86,000 clones; 90% to 95% are singletons. The material sequenced was blood. The chain uses TRBV11-2 and TRBJ1-1; D is possibly TRBD1 (5 bases). This TCR came from a young man in good health. CDR3 region: CASSYGANTEAFF. CDR3 nucleotide sequence: TGTGCCAGCAGCTACGGGGCGAACACTGAAGCTTTCTTT.